A selection of T cell receptor beta chains follows, all from one sample in a study of T cell changes during pregnancy in multiple sclerosis. Produced via immunoSEQ multiplex PCR; TCRdb's table is partial and in-frame only. This table has fewer than 90,000 clones, 85% to 95% appearing once. Sequenced material: peripheral blood, taken after pregnancy. All receptors come from a female donor in good health, enrolled as a control in a pregnancy study. Both conserved end residues are part of each CDR3. A D gene is named only where the DNA matches it firmly. A clone size is listed for some rows: how often the clone was seen (once, few, many), or a class if it is expanded.

j_call: TRBJ2-3
v_call: TRBV5-1
clone_size: .
d_call: TRBD2
cdr3_aa: CASTGGVSTDTQYF
cdr3_nt: TGCGCCAGCACCGGGGGGGTTAGCACAGATACGCAGTATTTT

j_call: TRBJ1-4
v_call: TRBV4-2
clone_size: .
d_call: TRBD1
cdr3_aa: CASSRQGTNEKLFF
cdr3_nt: TGTGCCAGCAGCCGACAGGGGACTAATGAAAAACTGTTTTTT

j_call: TRBJ2-1
v_call: TRBV5-6
clone_size: .
d_call: TRBD2
cdr3_aa: CASSLRHRLAGYNEQFF
cdr3_nt: TGTGCCAGCAGCTTGCGTCATCGACTAGCGGGCTACAATGAGCAGTTCTTC

j_call: TRBJ2-1
v_call: TRBV20-1
clone_size: .
d_call: .
cdr3_aa: CSARESGVVLF
cdr3_nt: TGCAGTGCTAGAGAGTCAGGGGTGGTACTCTTC

j_call: TRBJ1-4
v_call: TRBV5-1
clone_size: .
d_call: .
cdr3_aa: CASSRRGTDNEKLFF
cdr3_nt: TGCGCCAGCAGCCGGCGGGGGACGGATAATGAAAAACTGTTTTTT

j_call: TRBJ1-5
v_call: TRBV5-8
clone_size: .
d_call: .
cdr3_aa: CASSGYREGNQPQHF
cdr3_nt: TGTGCCAGCAGCGGTTACAGGGAAGGCAATCAGCCCCAGCATTTT

j_call: TRBJ2-1
v_call: TRBV7-8
clone_size: .
d_call: TRBD1
cdr3_aa: CASSSRQGWNEQFF
cdr3_nt: TGTGCCAGCAGCTCAAGACAGGGATGGAATGAGCAGTTCTTC

j_call: TRBJ2-3
v_call: TRBV5-4
clone_size: .
d_call: .
cdr3_aa: CASSSRGTFTDTQYF
cdr3_nt: TGTGCCAGCAGCTCCAGGGGGACTTTCACAGATACGCAGTATTTT

j_call: TRBJ1-4
v_call: TRBV7-9
clone_size: .
d_call: TRBD1
cdr3_aa: CASSRRQGIGEKLFF
cdr3_nt: TGTGCCAGCAGCCGACGACAGGGGATCGGTGAAAAACTGTTTTTT

j_call: TRBJ2-2
v_call: TRBV6-1
clone_size: .
d_call: TRBD2
cdr3_aa: CASRELAGARVDGELFF
cdr3_nt: TGTGCCAGCAGGGAACTAGCGGGAGCACGCGTTGACGGGGAGCTGTTTTTT

j_call: TRBJ2-4
v_call: TRBV27
clone_size: .
d_call: .
cdr3_aa: CASSWLPPDSQNIQYF
cdr3_nt: TGTGCCAGCAGTTGGCTGCCCCCGGACAGTCAAAACATTCAGTACTTC

j_call: TRBJ1-2
v_call: TRBV9
clone_size: .
d_call: .
cdr3_aa: CASSVGSPQGVHGYTF
cdr3_nt: TGTGCCAGCAGCGTAGGTAGCCCACAAGGGGTACATGGCTACACCTTC

j_call: TRBJ1-1
v_call: TRBV7-8
clone_size: .
d_call: .
cdr3_aa: CASSSETANTEAFF
cdr3_nt: TGTGCCAGCAGCTCCGAGACAGCGAACACTGAAGCTTTCTTT

j_call: TRBJ1-1
v_call: TRBV28
clone_size: .
d_call: .
cdr3_aa: CASSSRTDSTEAFF
cdr3_nt: TGTGCCAGCAGCTCCCGGACAGACTCTACTGAAGCTTTCTTT

j_call: TRBJ2-4
v_call: TRBV29-1
clone_size: few
d_call: TRBD2
cdr3_aa: CSVVSKGTHTSGGDIQYF
cdr3_nt: TGCAGCGTTGTTTCCAAAGGGACACATACTAGCGGGGGGGACATTCAGTACTTC

j_call: TRBJ1-5
v_call: TRBV15
clone_size: .
d_call: .
cdr3_aa: CATSRVQSNQPQHF
cdr3_nt: TGTGCCACCAGCAGAGTACAGTCCAATCAGCCCCAGCATTTT

j_call: TRBJ2-1
v_call: TRBV18
clone_size: .
d_call: TRBD2
cdr3_aa: CASSPLAAGLAGVNEQFF
cdr3_nt: TGTGCCAGCTCACCACTGGCAGCGGGACTAGCGGGCGTAAATGAGCAGTTCTTC

j_call: TRBJ1-1
v_call: TRBV13
clone_size: .
d_call: .
cdr3_aa: CASTIGAEAFF
cdr3_nt: TGTGCCTCTACGATAGGGGCGGAAGCTTTCTTT

j_call: TRBJ1-5
v_call: TRBV7-9
clone_size: .
d_call: TRBD1
cdr3_aa: CASSIGTVSNQPQHF
cdr3_nt: TGTGCCAGCAGCATAGGGACAGTTAGCAATCAGCCCCAGCATTTT

j_call: TRBJ2-7
v_call: TRBV29-1
clone_size: .
d_call: TRBD2
cdr3_aa: CSDLAGCFEQYF
cdr3_nt: TGCAGCGACCTAGCGGGCTGTTTCGAGCAGTACTTC

j_call: TRBJ2-2
v_call: TRBV7-8
clone_size: .
d_call: TRBD1
cdr3_aa: CASSLARDRANTGELFF
cdr3_nt: TGTGCCAGCAGCTTAGCCCGGGACAGGGCTAATACCGGGGAGCTGTTTTTT

j_call: TRBJ2-7
v_call: TRBV6-1
clone_size: .
d_call: .
cdr3_aa: CASSEWGQGFYEQYF
cdr3_nt: TGTGCCAGCAGTGAATGGGGGCAAGGTTTCTACGAGCAGTACTTC